The 5 T cell receptor beta chains listed next were all sequenced from one sample in a study of T cell repertoires in cytomegalovirus infection. MiXCR was run by TCRdb on the reads, yielding one entry per CDR3 protein. The sample yields more than 250,000 distinct CDR3 sequences, around 25% seen once. What these receptors recognize is not known. This specimen was cultured PBMCs, taken from culture after CMV antigen stimulation. Receptor source: a human donor in good health (CMV status not recorded). Some clones in this sample may be carry-over from other donors' samples.

V is TRBV7-9 and J is TRBJ1-1; a weak D match, TRBD1 (5 bases). CDR3 length equals 19 residues. Germline-derived CDR1 and CDR2 are SEHNR and FQNEAQ (reference sequence). V was shortened by 0 bases and J by 4 bases, with 24 bases between the two germline ends. The CDR3 loop reads CASSLARRKQGGEVTEAFF. The CDR3 bases are TGTGCCAGCAGCTTAGCGAGGAGGAAGCAGGGAGGCGAGGTCACTGAAGCTTTCTTT. The variable domain in full, with the rest retrieved from reference TRBV7-9 and TRBJ1-1, is DTGVSQNPRHKITKRGQNVTFRCDPISEHNRLYWYRQTLGQGPEFLTYFQNEAQLEKSRLLSDRFSAERPKGSFSTLEIQRTEQGDSAMYLCASSLARRKQGGEVTEAFFGQGTRLTVV.

The chain carries TRBV24-1 and TRBJ2-1, with 9 nucleotides matching TRBD1. The CDR3 spans 16 residues. CDR1 and CDR2 from the germline V gene are KGHDR and SFDVKD. The V and J ends lost 4 bases and 3 bases, in that order; junction bases with no gene match: 6. The DNA of the CDR3 is TGTGCCACCAGTGACCTGACAGGGGGAAGCTACAATGAGCAGTTCTTC. Translation: CATSDLTGGSYNEQFF.

This clonotype was seen a handful of times. This sequence joins TRBV4-3 and TRBJ2-1; 11 bases align to TRBD2. Germline lookup yields CDR1 LGHNA and CDR2 YSLEER. The CDR3 sequence is 19 residues long. Trimming cost V 5 bases and J 0 bases; bases outside gene matches: 12. CDR3 sequence reads: CASSSAGTSGYSSYNEQFF. The DNA for the CDR3 is TGCGCCAGCAGCTCCGCCGGGACTAGCGGCTACAGCTCCTACAATGAGCAGTTCTTC.

This rearrangement joins TRBV4-3 to TRBJ1-1; D is unclear. Trimming shortened V by 1 base and J by 3 bases, and 9 bases separated the two germline ends. Germline loops: CDR1 LGHNA, CDR2 YSLEER. The CDR3 extends over 14 amino acids. The CDR3, as DNA: TGCGCCAGCAGCCAAGGAACGGGCTACACTGAAGCTTTCTTT. It yields the protein CASSQGTGYTEAFF.

The rearrangement uses TRBV12-3 or TRBV12-4 and TRBJ2-4; 7 nucleotides line up with TRBD1. V was pared by 7 bases and J by 1 base, with 10 bases of the junction left unmatched. This CDR3 spans 16 amino acids. The CDR3 reads CASTLLTGLAKNIQYF. The CDR3 bases are TGTGCCAGCACCCTTCTGACAGGGCTGGCCAAAAACATTCAGTACTTC.